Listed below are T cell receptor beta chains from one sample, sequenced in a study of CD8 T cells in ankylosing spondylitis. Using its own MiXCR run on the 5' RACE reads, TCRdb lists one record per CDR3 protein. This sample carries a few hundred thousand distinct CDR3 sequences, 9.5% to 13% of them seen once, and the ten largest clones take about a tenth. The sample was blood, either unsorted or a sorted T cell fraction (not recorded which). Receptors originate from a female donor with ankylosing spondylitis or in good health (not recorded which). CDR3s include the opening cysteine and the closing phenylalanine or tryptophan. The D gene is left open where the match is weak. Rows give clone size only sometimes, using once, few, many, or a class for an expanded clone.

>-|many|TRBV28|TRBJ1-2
CASSPGTIIGYTF
TGTGCCAGCAGTCCCGGGACGATCATTGGCTACACCTTC
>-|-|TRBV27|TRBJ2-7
CASSLSTQTYEQYF
TGTGCCAGCAGTTTATCGACCCAAACCTACGAGCAGTACTTC
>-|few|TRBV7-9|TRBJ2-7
CASSLGQQYEQYF
TGTGCCAGCAGCTTAGGTCAGCAGTACGAGCAGTACTTC
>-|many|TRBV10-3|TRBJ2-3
CAIGKMRDTGTDTQYF
TGTGCCATCGGAAAGATGAGGGACACCGGCACAGATACGCAGTATTTT
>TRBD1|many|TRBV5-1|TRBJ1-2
CASSKGQADYGYTF
TGCGCCAGCAGCAAGGGACAGGCGGACTATGGCTACACCTTC
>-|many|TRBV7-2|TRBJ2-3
CASSPHAGRTDTQYF
TGTGCCAGCAGTCCCCATGCGGGGCGCACAGATACGCAGTATTTT
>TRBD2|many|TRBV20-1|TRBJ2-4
CSARDRSGGGKNIQYF
TGCAGTGCTAGAGATAGAAGCGGGGGGGGCAAAAACATTCAGTACTTC
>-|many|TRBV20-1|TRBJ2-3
CSGAQGSTDTQYF
TGCAGTGGGGCCCAGGGGTCCACAGATACGCAGTATTTT
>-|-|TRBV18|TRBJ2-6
CASSPPRVGANVLTF
TGTGCCAGCTCACCACCGAGAGTTGGGGCCAACGTCCTGACTTTC
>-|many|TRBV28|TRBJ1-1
CASSQGTKSEAFF
TGTGCCAGCAGCCAAGGGACAAAAAGTGAAGCTTTCTTT
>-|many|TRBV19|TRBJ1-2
CASTSGRLTYGYTF
TGTGCCAGTACCTCGGGACGGCTGACCTATGGCTACACCTTC
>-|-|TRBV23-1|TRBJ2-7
CASSPSTEGYGYEQYF
TGCGCCAGCAGTCCCTCGACGGAGGGCTACGGATACGAGCAGTACTTC
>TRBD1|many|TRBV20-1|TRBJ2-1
CSARGQGFIEQFF
TGCAGTGCTAGAGGACAGGGCTTCATTGAGCAGTTCTTC
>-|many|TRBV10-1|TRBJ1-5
CASYRRTDYSNQPQHF
TGCGCCAGCTACCGCCGCACAGATTATAGCAATCAGCCCCAGCATTTT
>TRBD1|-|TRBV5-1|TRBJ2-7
CASSLAGQGASYEQYF
TGCGCCAGCAGCTTGGCCGGTCAGGGGGCTTCCTACGAGCAGTACTTC
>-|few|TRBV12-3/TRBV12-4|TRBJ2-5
CASSGRGKGQETQYF
TGTGCCAGCAGTGGGCGGGGAAAGGGCCAAGAGACCCAGTACTTC
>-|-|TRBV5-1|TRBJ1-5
CASSFGGASDQPQHF
TGCGCCAGCAGCTTCGGGGGCGCTTCAGATCAGCCCCAGCATTTT
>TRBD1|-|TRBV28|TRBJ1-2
CASSPAGQNYGYTF
TGTGCCAGCAGTCCGGCGGGACAGAACTATGGCTACACCTTC
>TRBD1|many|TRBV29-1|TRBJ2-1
CSAGTGIDEQFF
TGCAGCGCCGGGACAGGGATCGATGAGCAGTTCTTC
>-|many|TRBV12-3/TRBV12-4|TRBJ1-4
CASSSVTGSTNEKLFF
TGTGCCAGCAGTTCCGTTACAGGGTCAACTAATGAAAAACTGTTTTTT
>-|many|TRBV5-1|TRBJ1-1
CASAGNTEAFF
TGCGCCAGCGCCGGTAACACTGAAGCTTTCTTT
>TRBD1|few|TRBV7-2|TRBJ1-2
CASSPPGTGLRYTF
TGTGCCAGCAGCCCGCCGGGGACAGGGCTACGCTACACCTTC
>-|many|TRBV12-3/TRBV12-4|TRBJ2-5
CASARYRTETQETQYF
TGTGCCAGCGCTCGTTACAGGACGGAGACCCAAGAGACCCAGTACTTC
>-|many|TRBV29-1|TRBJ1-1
CSVEWQLNTEAFF
TGCAGCGTTGAATGGCAGCTCAACACTGAAGCTTTCTTT
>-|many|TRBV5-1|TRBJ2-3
CASSLAQEGDTQYF
TGCGCCAGCAGCTTGGCTCAGGAGGGTGATACGCAGTATTTT
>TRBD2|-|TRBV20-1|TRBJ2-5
CSAPTYGEGPQETQYF
TGCAGTGCCCCTACTTATGGGGAGGGCCCTCAAGAGACCCAGTACTTC
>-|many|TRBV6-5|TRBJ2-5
CASSYSGRKETQYF
TGTGCCAGCAGTTACTCAGGGAGAAAAGAGACCCAGTACTTC
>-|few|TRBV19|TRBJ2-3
CASSIAGVDTQYF
TGTGCCAGTAGTATAGCTGGGGTAGATACGCAGTATTTT
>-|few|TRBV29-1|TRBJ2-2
CTGRDTGELFF
TGCACTGGAAGGGACACCGGGGAGCTGTTTTTT
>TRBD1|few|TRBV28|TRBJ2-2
CASSSTLGQGRSGELFF
TGTGCCAGCAGTTCGACGTTGGGACAGGGGAGATCGGGGGAGCTGTTTTTT
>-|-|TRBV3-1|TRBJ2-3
CASSLSSGADTQYF
TGTGCCAGCAGCCTGAGTTCGGGGGCAGATACGCAGTATTTT